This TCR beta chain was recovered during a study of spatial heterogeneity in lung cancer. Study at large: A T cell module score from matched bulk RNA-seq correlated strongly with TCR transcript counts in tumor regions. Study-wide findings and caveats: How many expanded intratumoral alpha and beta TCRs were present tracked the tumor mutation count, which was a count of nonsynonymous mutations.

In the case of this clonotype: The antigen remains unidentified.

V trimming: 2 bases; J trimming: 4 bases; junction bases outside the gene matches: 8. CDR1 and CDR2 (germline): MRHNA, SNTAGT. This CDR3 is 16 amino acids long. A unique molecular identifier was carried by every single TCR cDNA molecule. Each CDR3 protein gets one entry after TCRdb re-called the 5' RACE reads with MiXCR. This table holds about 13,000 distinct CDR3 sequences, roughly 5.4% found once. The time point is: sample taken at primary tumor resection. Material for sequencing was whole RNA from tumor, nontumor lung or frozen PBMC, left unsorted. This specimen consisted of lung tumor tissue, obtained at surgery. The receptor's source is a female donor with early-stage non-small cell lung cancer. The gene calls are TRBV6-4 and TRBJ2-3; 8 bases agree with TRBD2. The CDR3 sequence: CASSDMEREYPDTQYF. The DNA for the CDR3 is TGTGCCAGCAGTGACATGGAGCGGGAGTACCCAGATACGCAGTATTTT.